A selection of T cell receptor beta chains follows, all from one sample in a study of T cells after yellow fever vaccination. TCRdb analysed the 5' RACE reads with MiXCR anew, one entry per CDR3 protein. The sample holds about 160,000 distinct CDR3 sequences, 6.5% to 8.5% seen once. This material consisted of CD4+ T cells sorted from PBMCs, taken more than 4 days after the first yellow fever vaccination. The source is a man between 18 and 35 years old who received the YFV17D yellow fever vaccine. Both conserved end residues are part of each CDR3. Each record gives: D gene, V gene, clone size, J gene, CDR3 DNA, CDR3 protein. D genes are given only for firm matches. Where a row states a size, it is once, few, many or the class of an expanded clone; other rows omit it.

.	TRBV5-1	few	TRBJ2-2	TGCGCCAGCAGCTTGTTTCACGGGGGGAACACCGGGGAGCTGTTTTTT	CASSLFHGGNTGELFF
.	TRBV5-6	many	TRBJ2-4	TGTGCCAGCAGCGTCCAGGGGGCCAAAAACATTCAGTACTTC	CASSVQGAKNIQYF
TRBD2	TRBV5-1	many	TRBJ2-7	TGCGCCAGCAGCTGGGCGGGGGACTACTACGAGCAGTACTTC	CASSWAGDYYEQYF
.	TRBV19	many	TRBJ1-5	TGTGCCAGTAGTATAGCGGTACAGGGCTTTAATCAGCCCCAGCATTTT	CASSIAVQGFNQPQHF
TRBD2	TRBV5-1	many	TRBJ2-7	TGCGCCAGCAGCTTCGCGGGGGTTTCCTACGAGCAGTACTTC	CASSFAGVSYEQYF
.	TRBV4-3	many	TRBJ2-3	TGCGCCAGCAGCCAAGAAACGTGGGATACGCAGTATTTT	CASSQETWDTQYF
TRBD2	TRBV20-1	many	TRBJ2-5	TGCAGTGCTACGGATCTAGCGGGGGTGACCCAGTACTTC	CSATDLAGVTQYF
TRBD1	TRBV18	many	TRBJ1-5	TGTGCCAGCTCACCCTCAGGGGGCGGGAGCAATCAGCCCCAGCATTTT	CASSPSGGGSNQPQHF
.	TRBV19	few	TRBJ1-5	TGTGCCAGTAGTCTCATGCAGGGTTCTCAGCCCCAGCATTTT	CASSLMQGSQPQHF
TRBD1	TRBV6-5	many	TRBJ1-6	TGTGCCAGCAGGAGGGGACAGGGGGCACCCCTCCACTTT	CASRRGQGAPLHF
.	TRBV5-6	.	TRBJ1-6	TGTGCCAGCGGCCCCGGGCTCCTTACGGCCCTCCACTTT	CASGPGLLTALHF
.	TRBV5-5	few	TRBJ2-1	TGTGCCAGCAGCTGGTCGGGGCAACCCTACAATGAGCAGTTCTTC	CASSWSGQPYNEQFF
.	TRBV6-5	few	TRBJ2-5	TGTGCCAGCAGTTACTCTAGGACGAACCCAGCCCAGTACTTC	CASSYSRTNPAQYF
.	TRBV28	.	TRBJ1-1	TGTGCCAGCAGCCCCCGTTTAGGGGCAGTCAGGTGGAACACTGAAGCTTTCTTT	CASSPRLGAVRWNTEAFF
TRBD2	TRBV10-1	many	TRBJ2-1	TGCGCCAGCAGCGGGAGGACTAGAGCCAATGAGCAGTTCTTC	CASSGRTRANEQFF
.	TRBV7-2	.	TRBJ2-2	TGTGCCAGCAGCCCCTACTGGCCCACCGGGGAGCTGTTTTTT	CASSPYWPTGELFF
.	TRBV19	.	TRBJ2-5	TGTGCCAGTAGGATCGGGACACACCAAGAGACCCAGTACTTC	CASRIGTHQETQYF
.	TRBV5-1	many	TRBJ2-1	TGCGCCAGCAGCTTGGTGAAAGGGACCCTCAGGGAGTTCTTC	CASSLVKGTLREFF
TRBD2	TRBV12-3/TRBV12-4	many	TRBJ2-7	TGTGCCAGTGGGGAGGGTTTCTACGAGCAGTACTTC	CASGEGFYEQYF
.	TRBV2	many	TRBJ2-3	TGTGCCAGCAGGTCGCCCATTAGCACAGATACGCAGTATTTT	CASRSPISTDTQYF
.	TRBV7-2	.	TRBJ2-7	TGTGCCAGCAGCTTAGCCCCGACTAGTTCCTACGAGCAGTACTTC	CASSLAPTSSYEQYF